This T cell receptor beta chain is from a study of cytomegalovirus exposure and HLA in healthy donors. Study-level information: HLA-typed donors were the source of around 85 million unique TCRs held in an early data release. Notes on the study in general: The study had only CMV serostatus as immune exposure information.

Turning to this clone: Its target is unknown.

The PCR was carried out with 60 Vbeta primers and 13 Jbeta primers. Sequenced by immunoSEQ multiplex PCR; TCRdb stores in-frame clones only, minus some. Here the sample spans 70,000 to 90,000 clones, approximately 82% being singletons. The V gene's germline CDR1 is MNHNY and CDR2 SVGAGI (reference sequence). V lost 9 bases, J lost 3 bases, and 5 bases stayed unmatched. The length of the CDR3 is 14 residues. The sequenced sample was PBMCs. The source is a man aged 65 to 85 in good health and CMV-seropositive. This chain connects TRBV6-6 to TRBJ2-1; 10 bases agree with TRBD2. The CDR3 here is CASNLAGDYNEQFF. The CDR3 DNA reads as TGTGCCAGTAATCTAGCGGGAGACTACAATGAGCAGTTCTTC.